This is a list of T cell receptor beta chains from one sample in a study of cytomegalovirus exposure and HLA in healthy donors. Some clones are missing from TCRdb's copy, which holds only in-frame ones; the method was immunoSEQ multiplex PCR. The data hold over 250,000 clones, with about nine tenths observed a single time. Sequenced input: PBMCs. The receptors originated from a man aged 40-49 years in good health and CMV-seropositive. The CDR3 runs from the conserved cysteine through the conserved F or W. The order of the fields is clone size, V gene, J gene, D gene, CDR3 DNA, CDR3 protein. The D gene is left open where the match is weak. Where a row states a size, it is once, few, many or the class of an expanded clone; other rows omit it.

clone_size: .; v_call: TRBV2; j_call: TRBJ2-7; d_call: TRBD2; cdr3_nt: TGTGCCAGCAGTTTCGGAGGGGGACTAGCGGGAACCGAGCAGTACTTC; cdr3_aa: CASSFGGGLAGTEQYF
clone_size: .; v_call: TRBV11-2; j_call: TRBJ2-3; d_call: TRBD2; cdr3_nt: TGTGCCAGCAGCTTGCCGGTCGGGCGGGAGTGGGTAGATACGCAGTATTTT; cdr3_aa: CASSLPVGREWVDTQYF
clone_size: .; v_call: TRBV2; j_call: TRBJ2-2; d_call: .; cdr3_nt: TGTGCCAGACAGGGTGCGAACACCGGGGAGCTGTTTTTT; cdr3_aa: CARQGANTGELFF
clone_size: .; v_call: TRBV25-1; j_call: TRBJ1-1; d_call: .; cdr3_nt: TGTGCCAGCGTTAGCCCCTTGGTCACTGAAGCTTTCTTT; cdr3_aa: CASVSPLVTEAFF
clone_size: .; v_call: TRBV6-1; j_call: TRBJ2-7; d_call: TRBD2; cdr3_nt: TGTGCCAGCAGTGATGGAATAGCGGGTACCTACGAGCAGTACTTC; cdr3_aa: CASSDGIAGTYEQYF
clone_size: .; v_call: TRBV19; j_call: TRBJ1-2; d_call: .; cdr3_nt: TGTGCCAGTAGTAGCCTCGGGATCTTCCTTGGCTACACCTTC; cdr3_aa: CASSSLGIFLGYTF
clone_size: .; v_call: TRBV6-1; j_call: TRBJ1-1; d_call: TRBD1; cdr3_nt: TGTGCCAGCAGTATCAGACAGGGACACACTGAAGCTTTCTTT; cdr3_aa: CASSIRQGHTEAFF
clone_size: .; v_call: TRBV11-3; j_call: TRBJ2-1; d_call: .; cdr3_nt: TGTGCCAGCAGCTTATTTTCCAGCGGTAGCTCCTACAATGAGCAGTTCTTC; cdr3_aa: CASSLFSSGSSYNEQFF
clone_size: .; v_call: TRBV25-1; j_call: TRBJ2-2; d_call: TRBD2; cdr3_nt: TGTGCCAGCAGGGGCGGGGGGAACACCGGGGAGCTGTTTTTT; cdr3_aa: CASRGGGNTGELFF
clone_size: .; v_call: TRBV30; j_call: TRBJ2-3; d_call: TRBD2; cdr3_nt: TGTGCCTGGAGTGGGACTAGCCGCACAGATACGCAGTATTTT; cdr3_aa: CAWSGTSRTDTQYF
clone_size: .; v_call: TRBV5-6; j_call: TRBJ1-2; d_call: TRBD1; cdr3_nt: TGTGCCAGCAGCACCGTGAGAACAGGGGGCGGCTATGGCTACACCTTC; cdr3_aa: CASSTVRTGGGYGYTF
clone_size: .; v_call: TRBV7-8; j_call: TRBJ2-5; d_call: .; cdr3_nt: TGTGCCAGCAGCTTAGTCAGGAATCAAGAGACCCAGTACTTC; cdr3_aa: CASSLVRNQETQYF
clone_size: .; v_call: TRBV2; j_call: TRBJ2-3; d_call: TRBD2; cdr3_nt: TGTGCCAGCACAAGACTAGCGCAACTGACAGATACGCAGTATTTT; cdr3_aa: CASTRLAQLTDTQYF
clone_size: .; v_call: TRBV28; j_call: TRBJ2-5; d_call: .; cdr3_nt: TGTGCCAGCAGCCATACCGGGACTCTTCAAGAGACCCAGTACTTC; cdr3_aa: CASSHTGTLQETQYF
clone_size: .; v_call: TRBV5-4; j_call: TRBJ2-5; d_call: .; cdr3_nt: TGTGCCAGCAGCCAAGATTTGAGGGAAGAGACCCAGTACTTC; cdr3_aa: CASSQDLREETQYF
clone_size: .; v_call: TRBV19; j_call: TRBJ2-3; d_call: .; cdr3_nt: TGTGCCAGTAGTATAGATCCCGGGATGGCAGATACGCAGTATTTT; cdr3_aa: CASSIDPGMADTQYF
clone_size: .; v_call: TRBV6-6; j_call: TRBJ2-5; d_call: TRBD1; cdr3_nt: TGTGCCAGCAGTTCCCGGGGACAGGGCCGAGAGACCCAGTACTTC; cdr3_aa: CASSSRGQGRETQYF
clone_size: .; v_call: TRBV4-1; j_call: TRBJ1-2; d_call: .; cdr3_nt: TGCGCCAGCAGCCAAGCGGCGGGGGGCTACACCTTC; cdr3_aa: CASSQAAGGYTF
clone_size: .; v_call: TRBV6-6; j_call: TRBJ1-5; d_call: .; cdr3_nt: TGTGCCAGCAGTGCGCGGCCCCAGCATTTT; cdr3_aa: CASSARPQHF
clone_size: .; v_call: TRBV6-5; j_call: TRBJ1-2; d_call: .; cdr3_nt: TGTGCCAGCAGCGAACACAGGGTGTCCGGCTACACCTTC; cdr3_aa: CASSEHRVSGYTF
clone_size: .; v_call: TRBV4-2; j_call: TRBJ2-5; d_call: TRBD2; cdr3_nt: TGTGCCAGCAGCCAAGATCTACTAGCGGAGACCCAGTACTTC; cdr3_aa: CASSQDLLAETQYF
clone_size: .; v_call: TRBV4-2; j_call: TRBJ2-7; d_call: .; cdr3_nt: TGTGCCAGCAGCCACGCGACAGTGAACGAGCAGTACTTC; cdr3_aa: CASSHATVNEQYF
clone_size: .; v_call: TRBV6-4; j_call: TRBJ2-7; d_call: .; cdr3_nt: TGTGCCAGCAGCGATCGAAACGGCAGGGGAGACCCCTACGAGCAGTACTTC; cdr3_aa: CASSDRNGRGDPYEQYF
clone_size: once; v_call: TRBV30; j_call: TRBJ2-7; d_call: TRBD1; cdr3_nt: TGTGCCTCGAATATAGGGGGCAGCTACGAGCAGTACTTC; cdr3_aa: CASNIGGSYEQYF
clone_size: .; v_call: TRBV29-1; j_call: TRBJ1-5; d_call: .; cdr3_nt: TGCAGCGTTCGGACGGGGGGAGGTCAGCCCCAGCATTTT; cdr3_aa: CSVRTGGGQPQHF
clone_size: .; v_call: TRBV28; j_call: TRBJ2-5; d_call: TRBD2; cdr3_nt: TGTGCCAGCAGTCCTCCGATTAGAGCTAGCGGGAGATCTGAGACCCAGTACTTC; cdr3_aa: CASSPPIRASGRSETQYF
clone_size: once; v_call: TRBV2; j_call: TRBJ1-2; d_call: .; cdr3_nt: TGTGCCCTACAGGTTAACTATGGCTACACCTTC; cdr3_aa: CALQVNYGYTF
clone_size: .; v_call: TRBV14; j_call: TRBJ2-7; d_call: .; cdr3_nt: TGTGCCAGCAGCCGCTGGGACACATACGAGCAGTACTTC; cdr3_aa: CASSRWDTYEQYF
clone_size: .; v_call: TRBV29-1; j_call: TRBJ2-1; d_call: TRBD2; cdr3_nt: TGCAGCGGTACTAGCGGACAGTACAATGAGCAGTTCTTC; cdr3_aa: CSGTSGQYNEQFF
clone_size: .; v_call: TRBV7-9; j_call: TRBJ2-5; d_call: .; cdr3_nt: TGTGCCAGCAGCTTAGGGCAGGGTGAGACCCAGTACTTC; cdr3_aa: CASSLGQGETQYF
clone_size: .; v_call: TRBV6-1; j_call: TRBJ2-7; d_call: TRBD1; cdr3_nt: TGTGCCAGCAGTGAAGACCTACAGGGGGCTGGCACCTACGAGCAGTACTTC; cdr3_aa: CASSEDLQGAGTYEQYF
clone_size: .; v_call: TRBV19; j_call: TRBJ1-1; d_call: .; cdr3_nt: TGTGCCAGTAGTCTCTGGACAGAGAACACTGAAGCTTTCTTT; cdr3_aa: CASSLWTENTEAFF
clone_size: .; v_call: TRBV5-1; j_call: TRBJ2-3; d_call: TRBD1; cdr3_nt: TGCGCCAGCAGCCCCGGGACAGGGTCAGATACGCAGTATTTT; cdr3_aa: CASSPGTGSDTQYF
clone_size: once; v_call: TRBV6-1; j_call: TRBJ2-7; d_call: TRBD1; cdr3_nt: TGTGCCAGCAGTGGTAGGGACAGGGGAAACTACGAGCAGTACTTC; cdr3_aa: CASSGRDRGNYEQYF
clone_size: .; v_call: TRBV28; j_call: TRBJ2-4; d_call: .; cdr3_nt: TGTGCCAGCAACCCTTCCCCGGGAGTCATAGCCAAAAACATTCAGTACTTC; cdr3_aa: CASNPSPGVIAKNIQYF
clone_size: once; v_call: TRBV18; j_call: TRBJ1-5; d_call: TRBD1; cdr3_nt: TGTGCCAGCTCACCTTTTTCAGGACAGGGCAATTATCAGCCCCAGCATTTT; cdr3_aa: CASSPFSGQGNYQPQHF
clone_size: .; v_call: TRBV28; j_call: TRBJ2-5; d_call: .; cdr3_nt: TGTGCCAACCACCCTGACCGGGGAAGACAAGAGACCCAGTACTTC; cdr3_aa: CANHPDRGRQETQYF
clone_size: once; v_call: TRBV7-8; j_call: TRBJ2-1; d_call: .; cdr3_nt: TGTGCCAGCAGTTCGATGTCCTTGGTCGGTGAGCAGTTCTTC; cdr3_aa: CASSSMSLVGEQFF
clone_size: .; v_call: TRBV7-9; j_call: TRBJ1-2; d_call: .; cdr3_nt: TGTTCCAGCAGCTTCCGGGGGTCCTATGGCTACACCTTC; cdr3_aa: CSSSFRGSYGYTF
clone_size: .; v_call: TRBV7-3; j_call: TRBJ1-1; d_call: .; cdr3_nt: TGTGCCAGCAGCTCCATGTTGAACACTGAAGCTTTCTTT; cdr3_aa: CASSSMLNTEAFF
clone_size: .; v_call: TRBV11-2; j_call: TRBJ2-7; d_call: TRBD1; cdr3_nt: TGTGCCAGCAGCTTAGGACAGGGGCGAACCTACGAGCAGTACTTC; cdr3_aa: CASSLGQGRTYEQYF
clone_size: .; v_call: TRBV27; j_call: TRBJ2-1; d_call: .; cdr3_nt: TGTGCCAGCAGTTTAAAACCGCGGGCAGGGGTGAATGAGCAGTTCTTC; cdr3_aa: CASSLKPRAGVNEQFF
clone_size: once; v_call: TRBV27; j_call: TRBJ2-1; d_call: .; cdr3_nt: TGTGCCAGCAGCTCCCGAGGACTCAATGAGCAGTTCTTC; cdr3_aa: CASSSRGLNEQFF
clone_size: .; v_call: TRBV27; j_call: TRBJ2-2; d_call: TRBD2; cdr3_nt: TGTGCCAGCAGTTCTACCTTGCGGGGGGCGAACACCGGGGAGCTGTTTTTT; cdr3_aa: CASSSTLRGANTGELFF
clone_size: .; v_call: TRBV5-4; j_call: TRBJ1-6; d_call: .; cdr3_nt: TGTGCCAGCAGCTTGGGGCAGGGGCCAAGCTATAATTCACCCCTCCACTTT; cdr3_aa: CASSLGQGPSYNSPLHF
clone_size: .; v_call: TRBV4-3; j_call: TRBJ2-3; d_call: TRBD2; cdr3_nt: TGCGCCAGCAGCCTCCGGGCCCACAGCGGGGGAGTAGATACGCAGTATTTT; cdr3_aa: CASSLRAHSGGVDTQYF
clone_size: .; v_call: TRBV6-5; j_call: TRBJ1-6; d_call: .; cdr3_nt: TGTGCCAGCAGTTACTCAAACGGAGGAAATTCACCCCTCCACTTT; cdr3_aa: CASSYSNGGNSPLHF
clone_size: .; v_call: TRBV7-2; j_call: TRBJ1-5; d_call: .; cdr3_nt: TGTGCCAGCACCTTTGACAGGAATCAGCCCCAGCATTTT; cdr3_aa: CASTFDRNQPQHF
clone_size: .; v_call: TRBV5-4; j_call: TRBJ2-7; d_call: TRBD2; cdr3_nt: TGTGCCAGCAGCGTCCTAGCGGGAGCCCTCTACGAGCAGTACTTC; cdr3_aa: CASSVLAGALYEQYF
clone_size: .; v_call: TRBV6-5; j_call: TRBJ2-7; d_call: .; cdr3_nt: TGTGCCAGCAGTTACTCGAAGGGGCGGAACGAGCAGTACTTC; cdr3_aa: CASSYSKGRNEQYF
clone_size: once; v_call: TRBV5-6; j_call: TRBJ2-7; d_call: .; cdr3_nt: TGTGCCAGCAGCCCCGTGGGGGTCGGGGGCTACGAGCAGTACTTC; cdr3_aa: CASSPVGVGGYEQYF
clone_size: few; v_call: TRBV10-3; j_call: TRBJ2-2; d_call: .; cdr3_nt: TGTGCCATCAGTGGGGCAGTAGAAGGCACCGGGGAGCTGTTTTTT; cdr3_aa: CAISGAVEGTGELFF
clone_size: .; v_call: TRBV4-2; j_call: TRBJ2-2; d_call: TRBD1; cdr3_nt: TGTGCCAGCAGCCAAGAACAGGGGTGGGCCACCGGGGAGCTGTTTTTT; cdr3_aa: CASSQEQGWATGELFF
clone_size: .; v_call: TRBV30; j_call: TRBJ2-5; d_call: TRBD2; cdr3_nt: TGTGCCTGGAGATCCTCTAGCGGGAGGTCGGGACAGACCCAGTACTTC; cdr3_aa: CAWRSSSGRSGQTQYF